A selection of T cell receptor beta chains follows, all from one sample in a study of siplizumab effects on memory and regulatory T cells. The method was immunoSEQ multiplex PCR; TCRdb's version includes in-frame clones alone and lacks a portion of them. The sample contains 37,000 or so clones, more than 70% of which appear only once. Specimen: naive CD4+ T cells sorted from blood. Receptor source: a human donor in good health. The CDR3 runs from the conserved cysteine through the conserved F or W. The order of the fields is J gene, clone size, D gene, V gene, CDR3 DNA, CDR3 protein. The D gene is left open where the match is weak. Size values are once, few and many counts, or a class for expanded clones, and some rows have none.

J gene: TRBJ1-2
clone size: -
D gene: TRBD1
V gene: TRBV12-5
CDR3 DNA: TGTGCTAGTGGTTTCGACTTAATGACAGGGGCAGATGGCTACACCTTC
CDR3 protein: CASGFDLMTGADGYTF

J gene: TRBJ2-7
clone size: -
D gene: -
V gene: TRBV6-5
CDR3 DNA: TGTGCCAGCAGTTCACCATACGAGCAGTACTTC
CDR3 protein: CASSSPYEQYF

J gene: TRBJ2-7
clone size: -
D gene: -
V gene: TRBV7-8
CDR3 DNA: TGTGCCAGCAGCTTGACAGGAGACTCCTACGAGCAGTACTTC
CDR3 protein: CASSLTGDSYEQYF

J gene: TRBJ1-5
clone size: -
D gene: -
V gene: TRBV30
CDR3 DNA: TGTGCCTGGAGTGTGGCCGGCCTCAATCAGCCCCAGCATTTT
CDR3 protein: CAWSVAGLNQPQHF

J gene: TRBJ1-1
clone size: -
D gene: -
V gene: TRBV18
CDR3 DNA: TGTGCCAGCTCACCCATCAGGGGTGGAAACACTGAAGCTTTCTTT
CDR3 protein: CASSPIRGGNTEAFF

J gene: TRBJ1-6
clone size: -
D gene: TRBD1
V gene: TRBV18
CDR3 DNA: TGTGCCAGCTCACCAGGACAGGGGAATAATTCACCCCTCCACTTT
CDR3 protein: CASSPGQGNNSPLHF

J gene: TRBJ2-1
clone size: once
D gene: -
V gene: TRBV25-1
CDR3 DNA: TGTGCCAGCAGTGAATATATGGCGGGTAACCCGTATAATGAGCAGTTCTTC
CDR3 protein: CASSEYMAGNPYNEQFF

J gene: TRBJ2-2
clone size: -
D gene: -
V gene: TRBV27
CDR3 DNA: TGTGCCAGCAGGACAAGGACAGCGGCGGGCGGGGAGCTGTTTTTT
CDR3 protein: CASRTRTAAGGELFF

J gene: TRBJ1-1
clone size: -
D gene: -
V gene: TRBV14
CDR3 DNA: TGTGCCAGCAGCCCCCTCCGGGGGCGCACTGAAGCTTTCTTT
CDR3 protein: CASSPLRGRTEAFF

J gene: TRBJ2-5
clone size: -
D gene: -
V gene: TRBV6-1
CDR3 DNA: TGTGCCACCTCGGTCAGTCAGTACCAAGAGACCCAGTACTTC
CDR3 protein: CATSVSQYQETQYF

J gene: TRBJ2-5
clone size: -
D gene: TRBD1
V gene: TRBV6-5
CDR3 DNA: TGTGCCAGCAGTCCAGGACAGGCCTCCCAAGAGACCCAGTACTTC
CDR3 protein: CASSPGQASQETQYF

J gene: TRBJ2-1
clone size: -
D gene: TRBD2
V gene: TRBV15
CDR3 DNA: TGTGCCACCGAGAGCGGGAGTAGCCACAATGAGCAGTTCTTC
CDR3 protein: CATESGSSHNEQFF

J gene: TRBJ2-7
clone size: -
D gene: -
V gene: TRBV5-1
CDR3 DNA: TGCGCCAGCAGCGGGGACGGGTCCTACGAGCAGTACTTC
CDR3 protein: CASSGDGSYEQYF

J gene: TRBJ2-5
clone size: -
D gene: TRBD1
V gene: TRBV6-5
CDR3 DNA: TGTGCCAGCAGTTCAACCGGGACAGGGGGCCTAGCGAAGTACTTC
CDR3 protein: CASSSTGTGGLAKYF

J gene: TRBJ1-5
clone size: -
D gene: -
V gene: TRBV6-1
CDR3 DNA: TGTGCCAGCAGTTGGGACTCGTATAGCAATCAGCCCCAGCATTTT
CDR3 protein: CASSWDSYSNQPQHF

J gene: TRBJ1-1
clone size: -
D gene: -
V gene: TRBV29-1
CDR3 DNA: TGCAGCGTTGTTATAAATTTGAACACTGAAGCTTTCTTT
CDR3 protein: CSVVINLNTEAFF

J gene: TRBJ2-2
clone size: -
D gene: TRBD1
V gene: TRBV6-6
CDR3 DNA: TGTGCCAGCAGTTACGGCCAGGGGGACACCGGGGAGCTGTTTTTT
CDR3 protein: CASSYGQGDTGELFF

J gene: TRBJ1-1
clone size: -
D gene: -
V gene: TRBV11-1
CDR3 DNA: TGTGCCAGCAGCTTAAGTACACCCACTAACACTGAAGCTTTCTTT
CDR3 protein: CASSLSTPTNTEAFF

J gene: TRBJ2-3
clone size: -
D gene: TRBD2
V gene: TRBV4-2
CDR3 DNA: TGTGCCAGCAGCCAAGCAGCGGGGGGCCCAGATACGCAGTATTTT
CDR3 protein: CASSQAAGGPDTQYF

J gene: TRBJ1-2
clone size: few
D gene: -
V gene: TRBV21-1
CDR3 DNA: TGTGCCAGCACCACTACCGAGGGACGGGGTGAAAACTATGGCTACACCTTC
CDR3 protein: CASTTTEGRGENYGYTF

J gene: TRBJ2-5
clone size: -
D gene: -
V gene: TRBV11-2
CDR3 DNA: TGTGCCAGCAGCTTAGTGGACTTGGAGACCCAGTACTTC
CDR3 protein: CASSLVDLETQYF

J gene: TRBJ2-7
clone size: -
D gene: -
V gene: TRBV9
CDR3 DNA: TGTGCCAGCAGCGCCCGTAGCGGACTTCCGTTCGAGCAGTACTTC
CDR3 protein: CASSARSGLPFEQYF

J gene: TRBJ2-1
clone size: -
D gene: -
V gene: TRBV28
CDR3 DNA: TGTGCCAGCAGCGGACTCACCGGGACCCGGGCCCTCAATGAGCAGTTCTTC
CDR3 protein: CASSGLTGTRALNEQFF